These 27 T cell receptor beta chains originate from one sample sequenced in a study of identical twins. TCRdb redid the calling of the 5' RACE reads with MiXCR, one entry per CDR3 protein. The sample holds some 630,000 distinct CDR3 sequences, about 7.6% seen once. The data also belong to a second study, concerning yellow fever vaccine responses in identical twins.

Sequenced: PBMCs. The receptors derive from a young woman in good health.

This clonotype has at least ten counts. This rearrangement joins TRBV2 to TRBJ2-5, with D unclear. The V end lost 3 bases, the J end lost 7 bases, and 12 bases lay between the germline ends. This CDR3 is built from 13 residues. Germline CDR1 SNHLY, CDR2 FYNNEI. The CDR3 DNA reads TGTGCCAGCAGTGATAGTGGGTTGGGGACCCAGTACTTC. Translated, it gives CASSDSGLGTQYF.

This clonotype was counted at least ten times. The chain recombines TRBV7-8 with TRBJ2-3; possibly TRBD1 for D (6 bases). Looked up from germline, CDR1 is SGHVS and CDR2 is FQNEAQ. The CDR3 contains 14 residues. V was cut by 4 bases and J by 0 bases, with 8 bases left in between. The chain's CDR3 is CASSWDTSTDTQYF. CDR3 coding DNA: TGTGCCAGCAGCTGGGACACCAGCACAGATACGCAGTATTTT.

About this clonotype itself: It may be a read error: a sequence one base away is much more abundant. The CDR3 region has the DNA TGTGCCAGCACCCGAGGGGCTCGCACCGGGGAGCTGTTTTTT. Protein sequence: CASTRGARTGELFF. The J gene is TRBJ2-2, the V gene TRBV12-3 or TRBV12-4, with D possibly called TRBD1 or TRBD2 (5 bases each). The germline V and J ends were trimmed by 7 bases and 4 bases, with 13 bases remaining between them. The CDR3 runs to 14 residues.

This clonotype was observed a handful of times. The gene calls are TRBV5-6 and TRBJ2-7; no clear D. This CDR3 is built from 12 residues. Germline V gene lookup returns CDR1 SGHDT and CDR2 YYEEEE. V was pared by 0 bases and J by 5 bases, with 6 bases between. CDR3 loop: CASSLANNEQYF. In nucleotides, the CDR3 is TGTGCCAGCAGCTTGGCTAACAACGAGCAGTACTTC.

Only a few counts were recorded for this clonotype. The chain recombines TRBV12-3 or TRBV12-4 with TRBJ2-7, with D perhaps matching TRBD1 or TRBD2 (5 bases each). V was pared by 7 bases and J by 7 bases, with 14 bases between. The CDR3 runs 12 residues. The CDR3 DNA reads as TGTGCCAGCATCGAGGGGAAAGGGGAGCAGTACGTC. Protein product: CASIEGKGEQYV.

This clonotype was counted many times. The rearrangement links TRBV12-3 or TRBV12-4 to TRBJ1-1; no definite D call. Trimming pared 1 base from V and 9 bases from J, leaving 9 bases between. The CDR3 length is 12 residues. Here the CDR3 DNA reads TGTGCCAGCAGTTTAGGAGACCACAAAGCTTTCTTT. Residues: CASSLGDHKAFF.

The CDR3 nucleotides read TGTGCCAGCAGACGAACTACCGAGCGGCAGTTCTTC. Amino acids: CASRRTTERQFF. The chain combines TRBV12-3 or TRBV12-4 with TRBJ2-1; D gene uncertain. This CDR3 has 12 amino acids. V gave up 6 bases and J gave up 12 bases, with 15 bases separating them.

This clonotype occurred many times. The J gene is TRBJ2-5, the V gene TRBV2; 7 positions agree with TRBD1. Germline V lookup: CDR1 SNHLY, CDR2 FYNNEI. The V segment lost 8 bases and the J segment 4 bases; nucleotides outside the gene matches: 7. The CDR3 has 13 residues. The CDR3 DNA sequence: TGTGCCAGCCACCGGGGACAGAGAGAGACCCAGTACTTC. Encoded protein: CASHRGQRETQYF.

The rearrangement links TRBV12-3 or TRBV12-4 to TRBJ1-5, with 9 positions matching TRBD1. The CDR3 has 16 amino acids. Losses at the gene ends were 5 bases for V and 3 bases for J; bases not matched to a gene: 8. The CDR3 loop is CASSDVGQGSNQPQHF. The CDR3 nucleotides are TGTGCCAGCAGTGACGTGGGACAGGGATCCAATCAGCCCCAGCATTTT.

This clonotype was observed many times. This chain uses TRBV12-3 or TRBV12-4 with TRBJ1-2, with unresolved D. Trimming stripped 1 base from V and 6 bases from J, with 12 bases between. This CDR3 spans 14 amino acids. DNA of the CDR3: TGTGCCAGCAGTTTAGGGTTAGGGTGGAATGGCTACACCTTC. This codes for CASSLGLGWNGYTF.

The chain uses TRBV3-1 and TRBJ2-3; 7 positions agree with TRBD2. The CDR3 covers 17 residues. The V gene's germline CDR1 is LGHDT and CDR2 YNNKEL (reference sequence). J lost 8 bases, V lost 0 bases, and 14 bases had no gene match. Here the CDR3 reads CASSQDRVGGPFGTQYF. The CDR3 nucleotides are TGTGCCAGCAGCCAAGATCGCGTGGGAGGGCCCTTCGGTACGCAGTATTTT.

The table lists this clonotype with many counts. V and J are TRBV7-9 and TRBJ2-7; 8 nucleotides match TRBD1. This CDR3 region has 15 residues. The V gene end was trimmed by 4 bases and the J gene end by 3 bases; junction bases not matched to a gene: 8. CDR1 and CDR2 from the germline V gene are SEHNR and FQNEAQ (reference sequence). CDR3 DNA sequence: TGTGCCAGCAGCTCCGACAGGGGTCAATACTACGAGCAGTACGTC. Protein sequence: CASSSDRGQYYEQYV.

This clonotype showed up many times. The chain uses TRBV6-1 and TRBJ1-5; no firm D call. The CDR3 covers 16 residues. V lost 5 bases to trimming and J lost 0 bases, with 14 bases between them. Germline V gives CDR1 MNHNS, CDR2 SASEGT. This chain's CDR3 is CASSQYRGDSNQPQHF. The CDR3 DNA sequence: TGTGCCAGCAGTCAATATCGGGGAGATAGCAATCAGCCCCAGCATTTT.

Ten or more counts support this clonotype. The CDR3 reads CATSDPVNEQFF. CDR3 DNA sequence: TGTGCCACCAGTGATCCGGTCAATGAGCAGTTCTTC. The chain recombines TRBV24-1 with TRBJ2-1; no firm D call. V dropped 3 bases and J dropped 6 bases, with 5 bases sitting between them. CDR1 and CDR2 from the germline V gene are KGHDR and SFDVKD. The CDR3 spans 12 residues.

The chain has TRBV2 and TRBJ1-1, with D unclear. CDR1 and CDR2 (germline): SNHLY, FYNNEI. The CDR3 length is 11 residues. V was trimmed by 11 bases and J by 2 bases, leaving 9 bases between them. For the CDR3, the DNA is TGTGCCGGCGAAGGAAACACTGAAGCTTTCTTT. It codes for CAGEGNTEAFF. Together with reference TRBV2 and TRBJ1-1, the CDR3 gives the full variable domain: EPEVTQTPSHQVTQMGQEVILRCVPISNHLYFYWYRQILGQKVEFLVSFYNNEISEKSEIFDDQFSVERPDGSNFTLKIRSTKLEDSAMYFCAGEGNTEAFFGQGTRLTVV.

This clonotype appeared a single time. The chain combines TRBV19 with TRBJ2-7, with D perhaps matching TRBD1 (6 bases). Per the germline V gene, CDR1 is LNHDA and CDR2 is SQIVND (reference sequence). The germline V and J ends were trimmed by 9 bases and 0 bases, with 18 bases remaining between them. CDR3 length equals 15 residues. The CDR3 reads CARHGSGASSYEQYV. DNA for the CDR3: TGTGCCAGGCATGGATCAGGGGCTAGCTCCTACGAGCAGTACGTC.

The rearrangement joins TRBV25-1 to TRBJ2-6; D remains unclear. The CDR3 sequence is 14 residues long. The V gene's germline CDR1 is MGHDK and CDR2 SYGVNS. Deletions cut 8 bases from V and 0 bases from J, with 8 bases between. Here the CDR3 reads CASEKTSGANVLTF. The CDR3 coding sequence is TGTGCCAGCGAGAAGACCTCTGGGGCCAACGTCCTGACTTTC.

V is TRBV3-1 and J is TRBJ2-1; D is undetermined. V shed 1 base and J shed 14 bases, with 12 bases lying between them. The CDR3 runs 12 residues. In germline, CDR1 is LGHDT, CDR2 YNNKEL (reference sequence). This CDR3 is CASSQGGDREFF. Written as DNA, the CDR3 is TGTGCCAGCAGCCAAGGCGGCGACCGAGAGTTCTTC.

This clonotype was detected ten times or more. In DNA form, the CDR3 reads TGCGCCAGCAGCCCCGGGACAGGGGTGAACACCGGGGAGCTGTTTTTT. It is translated as CASSPGTGVNTGELFF. The chain joins TRBV5-1 to TRBJ2-2; 10 bases line up with TRBD1. Germline CDR1 SGHRS, CDR2 YFSETQ. This CDR3 spans 16 amino acids. Losses at the gene ends were 4 bases for V and 1 base for J; bases not matched to a gene: 4. Using reference TRBV5-1 and TRBJ2-2 for the parts outside the CDR3, the full variable domain is KAGVTQTPRYLIKTRGQQVTLSCSPISGHRSVSWYQQTPGQGLQFLFEYFSETQRNKGNFPGRFSGRQFSNSRSEMNVSTLELGDSALYLCASSPGTGVNTGELFFGEGSRLTVL.

This clonotype was seen only a few times. The rearrangement joins TRBV12-3 or TRBV12-4 to TRBJ1-2; D gene ambiguous. The germline V and J ends were trimmed by 2 bases and 5 bases, with 9 bases remaining between them. The CDR3 has 13 amino acids. The CDR3 DNA reads as TGTGCCAGCAGTTTAAAAAGTCGGTATGGCTACACCTTC. It is translated as CASSLKSRYGYTF.

This clonotype was observed at least ten times. The J gene is TRBJ2-3, the V gene TRBV4-1; TRBD1 matches 8 bases. Losses at the gene ends were 4 bases for V and 4 bases for J; bases not matched to a gene: 7. The CDR3 covers 15 residues. Germline CDR1 is MGHRA and CDR2 is YSYEKL. This chain's CDR3 is CASSRLLQGADTQYF. The DNA for the CDR3 is TGCGCCAGCAGCCGCCTACTACAGGGGGCAGATACGCAGTATTTT.

The chain joins TRBV20-1 to TRBJ1-4; possibly TRBD1 for D (6 bases). This CDR3 comprises 14 residues. CDR1 and CDR2 (germline): DFQATT, SNEGSKA (reference sequence). The V gene lost 6 bases and the J gene lost 8 bases, with 19 bases spanning the gap. The CDR3 sequence: CSASHRVSAEKLFF. The CDR3 DNA is TGCAGTGCCTCTCACAGGGTATCAGCGGAAAAACTGTTTTTT.

This clonotype has just a few counts. V usage is TRBV12-3 or TRBV12-4 and J usage is TRBJ2-6, with 10 bases matching TRBD1. This CDR3 has 16 amino acids. Germline trimming cut 7 bases from V and 0 bases from J; bases unmatched to any gene: 3. The CDR3 reads CASMGQGSSGANVLTF. DNA of the CDR3: TGTGCCAGCATGGGACAGGGGTCCTCTGGGGCCAACGTCCTGACTTTC.

This clonotype was counted a few times. The rearrangement joins TRBV5-1 to TRBJ2-3; D gene unclear. This CDR3 contains 15 residues. The ends were cut back, 0 bases at V and 1 base at J, with 9 bases in the middle. Germline-derived CDR1 and CDR2 are SGHRS and YFSETQ. CDR3 in DNA: TGCGCCAGCAGCTTGGCCAGCTTCGGCACAGATACGCAGTATTTT. Its protein product is CASSLASFGTDTQYF.

CDR3 amino acids: CASRAGGTGSYNEQFF. The CDR3 DNA reads as TGTGCCAGTAGAGCTGGCGGGACAGGATCCTACAATGAGCAGTTCTTC. This chain joins TRBV19 and TRBJ2-1, with 8 nucleotides matching TRBD1. The CDR3 is 16 residues long. The germline V gene encodes CDR1 LNHDA and CDR2 SQIVND (reference sequence). V lost 6 bases and J lost 1; bases outside the gene matches: 8.

Only a few counts were recorded for this clonotype. The rearrangement uses TRBV12-3 or TRBV12-4 and TRBJ1-1; 7 bases line up with TRBD1. Germline trimming cut 3 bases from V and 1 base from J; bases unmatched to any gene: 5. This CDR3 region has 15 residues. CDR3 amino acids: CASSFLGGRNTEAFF. The DNA for the CDR3 is TGTGCCAGCAGTTTCTTAGGGGGCAGGAACACTGAAGCTTTCTTT.

This clonotype was recorded many times. The rearrangement links TRBV5-1 to TRBJ2-1, with TRBD2 as a possible D gene (6 bases). Trimming removed 1 base from V and 6 bases from J, with 14 bases in between. Germline CDR1 SGHRS, CDR2 YFSETQ. This CDR3 spans 15 amino acids. CDR3 protein: CASSLPKTSSNEQFF. CDR3 DNA sequence: TGCGCCAGCAGCTTGCCCAAAACTAGCAGCAATGAGCAGTTCTTC. The full variable domain, rest sourced from reference TRBV5-1 and TRBJ2-1, is KAGVTQTPRYLIKTRGQQVTLSCSPISGHRSVSWYQQTPGQGLQFLFEYFSETQRNKGNFPGRFSGRQFSNSRSEMNVSTLELGDSALYLCASSLPKTSSNEQFFGPGTRLTVL.